A single sample is the source of the 29 T cell receptor beta chains below, sequenced in a study of blood T cells in healthy people across ages. It was with a sample-barcoded 5' primer and a J-beta primer mix that a second PCR of roughly 6 to 12 cycles was run. TCRdb analysed the 5' RACE reads with MiXCR anew, one entry per CDR3 protein. The sample holds over a million distinct CDR3 sequences, under 55% seen once. The specimen sequenced was blood. The receptors here all came from a woman aged 18-30 years in good health.

V is TRBV12-3 or TRBV12-4 and J is TRBJ2-1; the D is unclear. V lost 4 bases and J 9 bases, leaving 13 bases between the germline ends. CDR3 length: 13 amino acids. The CDR3 here is CASSSSVEVEQFF. The CDR3 coding sequence is TGTGCCAGCAGTTCCTCCGTAGAGGTTGAGCAGTTCTTC.

The chain carries TRBV27 and TRBJ2-3, with 7 bases identical to TRBD2. This CDR3 region has 15 residues. The ends lost 1 base at V and 1 base at J; junction bases unmatched: 2. Germline V CDR1 and CDR2: MNHEY, SMNVEV (reference sequence). As DNA, the CDR3 is TGTGCCAGCAGTTTATACAGCGGGGGCACAGATACGCAGTATTTT. This sequence encodes CASSLYSGGTDTQYF.

The gene calls are TRBV6-6 and TRBJ2-1, with 12 bases fitting TRBD2. This CDR3 region has 15 residues. Germline V gene lookup returns CDR1 MNHNY and CDR2 SVGAGI (reference sequence). V shed 4 bases and J 8 bases; nucleotides not matched to a gene: 6. The CDR3 loop reads CASSSRTSGTHEQFF. The CDR3 nucleotides read TGTGCCAGCAGTTCCCGGACTAGCGGGACTCATGAGCAGTTCTTC.

There are a few counts of this clonotype. The V call is TRBV20-1, the J call TRBJ2-7, with D unclear. Germline V lookup: CDR1 DFQATT, CDR2 SNEGSKA (reference sequence). The V gene lost 2 bases and the J gene lost 3 bases, with 11 bases spanning the gap. This CDR3 contains 13 residues. The CDR3 bases are TGCAGTGCTAGAAGCTCGACTGACTACGAGCAGTACTTC. Amino acids: CSARSSTDYEQYF.

In this sample, this clonotype turned up a few times. The chain is built from TRBV27 and TRBJ1-1, with D tentatively TRBD1 (6 bases). The CDR3 runs to 14 residues. Trimming shortened V by 2 bases and J by 4 bases, and 11 bases separated the two germline ends. From germline, CDR1 is MNHEY and CDR2 SMNVEV (reference sequence). CDR3 sequence (DNA): TGTGCCAGCAGTTTAACAACAGGGCCCACTGAAGCTTTCTTT. Protein: CASSLTTGPTEAFF.

V gene TRBV20-1 combines with J gene TRBJ2-6; 8 bases line up with TRBD1. The germline gives CDR1 DFQATT, CDR2 SNEGSKA (reference sequence). The CDR3 has 16 residues. The ends lost 3 bases at V and 2 bases at J; junction bases unmatched: 6. CDR3 amino acids: CSASGQGRTGANVLTF. In DNA form, the CDR3 reads TGCAGTGCTAGTGGACAGGGTAGGACTGGGGCCAACGTCCTGACTTTC.

In its sample, this clonotype was seen once. The chain uses TRBV4-3 and TRBJ2-1; a possible D gene is TRBD2 (6 bases). Trimming left V 1 base short and J 0 bases short, with 10 bases between. Germline V gene lookup returns CDR1 LGHNA and CDR2 YSLEER. The CDR3 loop spans 16 amino acids. The chain's CDR3 is CASSQVAESSYNEQFF. For the CDR3, the DNA is TGCGCCAGCAGCCAAGTAGCGGAAAGCTCCTACAATGAGCAGTTCTTC.

In DNA, the CDR3 is TGTGCCAGCAGCCACCTCCTAGCGAGCACAGATACGCAGTATTTT. Protein: CASSHLLASTDTQYF. This chain links TRBV6-5 with TRBJ2-3; a possible D gene is TRBD2 (6 bases). The CDR3 has 15 amino acids. Trimming pared 6 bases from V and 0 bases from J, leaving 13 bases between. Germline assignment: CDR1 MNHEY and CDR2 SVGAGI.

This clonotype was detected a few times. The rearrangement links TRBV7-9 to TRBJ1-5; D possibly corresponds to TRBD1 (5 bases). The CDR3 contains 14 residues. Deletions cut 10 bases from V and 3 bases from J, with 16 bases between. Looked up from germline, CDR1 is SEHNR and CDR2 is FQNEAQ (reference sequence). The CDR3, as DNA: TGTGCCACCCCTCGGTTGGGGCTCAATCAGCCCCAGCATTTT. Translated, it gives CATPRLGLNQPQHF.

This chain links TRBV10-2 with TRBJ2-7, with 12 nucleotides matching TRBD2. CDR1 is WSHSY and CDR2 is SAAADI in the germline V gene. The trim removed 4 bases at V and 5 bases at J, leaving 6 bases unmatched. CDR3 length: 15 residues. CDR3 loop: CASSVTSGSLHEQYF. In DNA form, the CDR3 reads TGCGCCAGCAGTGTGACTAGCGGGAGTCTCCACGAGCAGTACTTC.

The chain carries TRBV10-2 and TRBJ2-5; 9 bases map to TRBD2. Per the germline V gene, CDR1 is WSHSY and CDR2 is SAAADI. This CDR3 region has 14 residues. V shed 6 bases, J shed 4 bases, and the junction held 6 bases outside the gene matches. The CDR3 DNA reads as TGCGCCAGCAGACGCGGGAGGGCCGGAGAGACCCAGTACTTC. Translating it yields CASRRGRAGETQYF.

The rearrangement links TRBV5-1 to TRBJ2-5, with 10 positions matching TRBD1. The J call may be wrong; the DNA end is better matched by TRBJ2-7. CDR1 SGHRS and CDR2 YFSETQ come from the germline V gene. The CDR3 is made up of 14 amino acids. CDR3 in DNA: TGCGCCAGCAGCTTCGGGACAGGGGAACGCGAGCAGTACTTC. Protein sequence: CASSFGTGEREQYF.

The chain uses TRBV7-2 and TRBJ2-3; TRBD2 matches at 7 bases. The CDR3 runs to 16 residues. V trimming: 2 bases; J trimming: 3 bases; junction bases outside the gene matches: 8. CDR1 is SGHTA and CDR2 is FQGNSA in the germline V gene. Written as DNA, the CDR3 is TGTGCCAGCAGCTTATTTGACGGGGGGATTACAGATACGCAGTATTTT. Amino acid sequence: CASSLFDGGITDTQYF. Complete variable domain (other parts from reference TRBV7-2 and TRBJ2-3): GAGVSQSPSNKVTEKGKDVELRCDPISGHTALYWYRQSLGQGLEFLIYFQGNSAPDKSGLPSDRFSAERTGGSVSTLTIQRTQQEDSAVYLCASSLFDGGITDTQYFGPGTRLTVL.

This chain uses TRBV29-1 with TRBJ1-3, with a possible D match to TRBD1 (5 bases). V dropped 3 bases and J dropped 3 bases, with 12 bases sitting between them. The CDR3 sequence is 14 residues long. Germline V CDR1 and CDR2: SQVTM, ANQGSEA. CDR3 residues: CSVDRRDLGNTIYF. The CDR3 DNA sequence: TGCAGCGTTGATCGCAGGGACCTTGGAAACACCATATATTTT. Full variable domain (missing parts from reference TRBV29-1 and TRBJ1-3): SAVISQKPSRDICQRGTSLTIQCQVDSQVTMMFWYRQQPGQSLTLIATANQGSEATYESGFVIDKFPISRPNLTFSTLTVSNMSPEDSSIYLCSVDRRDLGNTIYFGEGSWLTVV.

V gene TRBV20-1 combines with J gene TRBJ2-4; D possibly matches TRBD1 or TRBD2 (5 bases each). Trimming took 5 bases from V and 0 from J, leaving 23 bases between them. CDR3 size: 18 residues. CDR1 and CDR2 from the germline V gene are DFQATT and SNEGSKA (reference sequence). This CDR3 reads CSASISVPGRLAKNIQYF. CDR3 in DNA: TGCAGTGCTTCCATTTCGGTGCCGGGGCGCTTAGCCAAAAACATTCAGTACTTC.

The chain links TRBV15 to TRBJ1-5; a possible D gene is TRBD1 (6 bases). CDR3 length equals 15 residues. The V gene's germline CDR1 is LNHNV and CDR2 YYDKDF (reference sequence). V lost 1 base and J lost 3, with 10 bases in between. The CDR3 sequence: CATSRGGRFNQPQHF. CDR3 nucleotides: TGTGCCACCAGCAGAGGGGGGCGATTCAATCAGCCCCAGCATTTT.

This clonotype came up a few times. The gene calls are TRBV4-1 and TRBJ2-7; 8 bases line up with TRBD1. Trimming cost V 5 bases and J 5 bases; bases outside gene matches: 14. CDR3 length equals 16 residues. Germline-derived CDR1 and CDR2 are MGHRA and YSYEKL. CDR3 DNA sequence: TGCGCCAGCAGCATAGGCTCTAGGACAGGGTCCAACGAGCAGTACTTC. Protein: CASSIGSRTGSNEQYF.

Only a few counts were recorded for this clonotype. This rearrangement joins TRBV29-1 to TRBJ1-4, with D possibly TRBD1 on 5 matching bases. The V gene lost 3 bases and the J gene lost 12 bases, with 11 bases spanning the gap. Per germline, CDR1 SQVTM and CDR2 ANQGSEA. The CDR3 sequence is 11 residues long. The CDR3 nucleotides read TGCAGCGTTGAGTCAGGGAGGGAACTGTTTTTT. Translating gives CSVESGRELFF.

This clonotype was seen only a few times. The CDR3 DNA follows: TGCGCCAGCAGCTCGCTTCCCCTAGCGGGCGGAACCTACAATGAGCAGTTCTTC. This gives the protein CASSSLPLAGGTYNEQFF. The rearrangement uses TRBV5-1 and TRBJ2-1; TRBD2 matches 8 bases. The ends lost 3 bases at V and 2 bases at J; junction bases unmatched: 13. Germline CDR1 reads SGHRS; CDR2 reads YFSETQ. The CDR3 consists of 18 residues. The whole variable domain, remainder taken from reference TRBV5-1 and TRBJ2-1, is KAGVTQTPRYLIKTRGQQVTLSCSPISGHRSVSWYQQTPGQGLQFLFEYFSETQRNKGNFPGRFSGRQFSNSRSEMNVSTLELGDSALYLCASSSLPLAGGTYNEQFFGPGTRLTVL.

This chain links TRBV6-6 with TRBJ1-5; the match to TRBD1 covers 10 bases. Trimming removed 5 bases from V and 3 bases from J; junction bases left unmatched: 7. The CDR3 consists of 16 residues. Germline V CDR1 and CDR2: MNHNY, SVGAGI (reference sequence). CDR3 coding DNA: TGTGCCAGCAGTCCCCGGACAGGGGGAATCAATCAGCCCCAGCATTTT. Translation: CASSPRTGGINQPQHF.

The chain has TRBV12-3 or TRBV12-4 and TRBJ2-7, with TRBD1 matching over 9 bases. V shed 4 bases, J shed 5 bases, and the junction held 12 bases outside the gene matches. This CDR3 region has 16 residues. Here the CDR3 DNA reads TGTGCCAGCAGTTCACGTCCCGGGACAGGGTTGGACGAGCAGTACTTC. Its translation: CASSSRPGTGLDEQYF.

This clonotype was observed a handful of times. The rearrangement links TRBV6-6 to TRBJ2-6, with TRBD1 matching over 7 bases. The germline CDR1 and CDR2 sequences are MNHNY and SVGAGI (reference sequence). The V and J ends lost 1 base and 4 bases, in that order; junction bases with no gene match: 7. The CDR3 extends over 17 amino acids. CDR3 bases: TGTGCCAGCAGTTACTTGACAGGGCCCGAGGGGGCCAACGTCCTGACTTTC. It yields the protein CASSYLTGPEGANVLTF.

The chain joins TRBV29-1 to TRBJ2-1, with D possibly TRBD1 on 5 matching bases. This CDR3 contains 14 residues. The germline gives CDR1 SQVTM, CDR2 ANQGSEA. V lost 2 bases and J 13 bases, leaving 21 bases between the germline ends. The CDR3 loop reads CSVERQPGPETQFF. Written as DNA, the CDR3 is TGCAGCGTTGAACGACAGCCCGGCCCCGAGACCCAGTTCTTC.

This clonotype is a singleton in its sample. The chain combines TRBV7-2 with TRBJ2-1; D ambiguous. The DNA end lines up better with TRBJ2-7; the J call may be wrong. Germline V lookup: CDR1 SGHTA, CDR2 FQGNSA. The CDR3 is 13 residues long. The CDR3 sequence: CASSQPPYNEQYF. CDR3 nucleotides: TGTGCCAGCAGCCAGCCACCCTACAATGAGCAGTACTTC.

V gene TRBV20-1 combines with J gene TRBJ1-5, with D unclear. V lost 0 bases, J lost 3 bases, and 12 bases lay in between. The CDR3 spans 15 residues. The germline CDR1 and CDR2 sequences are DFQATT and SNEGSKA (reference sequence). CDR3 in amino acids: CSAREGPGFNQPQHF. Written as DNA, the CDR3 is TGCAGTGCTAGAGAGGGTCCGGGTTTCAATCAGCCCCAGCATTTT.

The rearrangement uses TRBV27 and TRBJ2-5, with 14 bases that match TRBD2. Germline trimming cut 8 bases from V and 4 bases from J; bases unmatched to any gene: 0. The CDR3 consists of 13 residues. Germline assignment: CDR1 MNHEY and CDR2 SMNVEV (reference sequence). The CDR3 region is CASGLAGGETQYF. The CDR3 nucleotides read TGTGCCAGCGGACTAGCGGGAGGAGAGACCCAGTACTTC.

V gene TRBV13 combines with J gene TRBJ1-5, with D hard to call. The V end was cut by 0 bases, the J end by 2 bases, with 5 bases between. Germline V lookup: CDR1 PRHDT, CDR2 FYEKMQ (reference sequence). The CDR3 consists of 14 residues. The CDR3: CASSLGIGNQPQHF. In DNA form, the CDR3 reads TGTGCCAGCAGCTTAGGGATCGGCAATCAGCCCCAGCATTTT. The full variable domain, with the rest looked up from reference TRBV13 and TRBJ1-5, is AAGVIQSPRHLIKEKRETATLKCYPIPRHDTVYWYQQGPGQDPQFLISFYEKMQSDKGSIPDRFSAQQFSDYHSELNMSSLELGDSALYFCASSLGIGNQPQHFGDGTRLSIL.

The chain combines TRBV6-2 or TRBV6-3 with TRBJ2-1, with unresolved D. The end of the DNA is better explained by TRBJ2-7, so the J call may be wrong. The CDR3 totals 14 residues. From germline, CDR1 is MNHEY and CDR2 SVGEGT. The chain's CDR3 is CASVPRVSYNEQYF. CDR3 nucleotides: TGTGCCAGCGTCCCTAGGGTTTCCTACAATGAGCAGTACTTC.

The chain has TRBV4-1 and TRBJ1-2; D unresolved. The germline V and J ends were trimmed by 1 base and 3 bases, with 12 bases remaining between them. This CDR3 has 15 residues. Per germline, CDR1 MGHRA and CDR2 YSYEKL. The CDR3 sequence is CASSQVAGDHYGYTF. Written as DNA, the CDR3 is TGCGCCAGCAGCCAAGTGGCAGGTGACCACTATGGCTACACCTTC.